This TCR beta chain comes out of a study of T cell repertoires in ileal Crohn's disease (dated 2019 in TCRdb). Describing the broader study: Median disease duration was roughly eight years, and around 40% of patients were identified as active smokers at the time of surgery. All patients had surgery for a complication: stricturing disease in around 61% and penetrating disease in roughly 39%. Roughly half of the patients were given postoperative therapy, with around 20 on anti-TNF agents and about a dozen on thiopurines. TCR repertoire analysis was done in 50 to 70 Crohn's disease patients from a prospective multicentre cohort. The study was conducted in parallel with a multicentre cohort that was designed to identify predictors of early endoscopic recurrence following ileocolonic resection. A Rutgeerts score above i0 was used to define endoscopic postoperative recurrence. A total of about 170 mucosal samples from about 50 patients were sequenced, with samples obtained at several locations on the surgical specimen and at postoperative endoscopy. Study-wide conclusions, independent of this receptor: Only a subgroup of patients, of unstated size, had their mucosal CD4 and CD8 T cells sorted and sequenced. Higher percentages of high-frequency clones at the time of surgery were linked to endoscopic recurrence, and every patient with clonality above 26.8% (18/57) had recurrence. Patients who were active smokers at surgery had a significantly higher proportion of clonal expansions than non-smokers (approximately 26% vs 17%, p=0.02). Compared with CD4 T cells, sorted CD8 T cells contained more high-frequency clones, which suggests that the mucosal expansions were mostly CD8.

About this clone itself: The specificity of this receptor is unknown. Per-base quality was not reported, and no clone a single base away is much larger than it.

For commercial TCRB immunosequencing, 400 to 550 nanograms of biopsy DNA were submitted for each sample. Adaptive Biotechnology amplified the CDR3 regions from genomic DNA with a two-step multiplex PCR designed to control amplification bias. Primers for every V and J gene segment were used in the first PCR, and barcodes and Illumina adapters were added in the second PCR. CDR3 libraries were sequenced using an Illumina instrument. As for the original processing: Analysis combined the vendor-provided pipelines with custom analysis of raw data in R/Bioconductor under R version 3.3.0. Clonality, ranging from 0 to 1, was calculated as the inverse of the normalised Shannon entropy of all productive clones. High-frequency clones were defined as the repertoire share of the top 100 clones, retaining only clones passing a 95% confidence test. Repertoire diversity was measured with the Simpson index, and overlap between samples was measured with the Morisita-Horn index. TCRdb re-hosts the immuneACCESS table, in-frame sequences only. Its copies lack some clones; in the studies checked, an unresolved V gene accounts for under half of them, and the cause for the rest is not known. The V and J calls and clone size are taken from that table; D and trimming were inferred from the DNA. Recorded for this sample are 15,000 or so clones; about 85% of them occurred a single time. About 6.8% of the sample goes to the ten largest clones.

Adults with ileal or ileocolonic Crohn's disease for whom ileocolonic resection was indicated were considered eligible. Whole ileal mucosal biopsies were stored frozen at -80°C before DNA extraction. Genomic DNA was isolated from frozen whole biopsies using a TRizol-based method, and the DNA was quantified with a NanoDrop 2000 spectrophotometer. V sheds 0 bases and J sheds 3 bases, leaving 10 bases between their ends. The germline V gene (reference sequence) gives CDR1 as SGHNT and CDR2 as YYREEE. The CDR3 numbers 15 residues from cysteine through phenylalanine. Only the CDR3 portion is preserved as DNA: 45 bases, with reading frame beginning at the first base.

The TCR was taken from an adult with Crohn's disease. The chain was built from TRBV5-4 and TRBJ2-1; the D gene is not confidently resolved. The specimen sequenced was ileal tissue. The CDR3 loop reads CASSLGWADYNEQFF. The DNA sequence reads TGTGCCAGCAGCTTGGGTTGGGCAGACTACAATGAGCAGTTCTTC.